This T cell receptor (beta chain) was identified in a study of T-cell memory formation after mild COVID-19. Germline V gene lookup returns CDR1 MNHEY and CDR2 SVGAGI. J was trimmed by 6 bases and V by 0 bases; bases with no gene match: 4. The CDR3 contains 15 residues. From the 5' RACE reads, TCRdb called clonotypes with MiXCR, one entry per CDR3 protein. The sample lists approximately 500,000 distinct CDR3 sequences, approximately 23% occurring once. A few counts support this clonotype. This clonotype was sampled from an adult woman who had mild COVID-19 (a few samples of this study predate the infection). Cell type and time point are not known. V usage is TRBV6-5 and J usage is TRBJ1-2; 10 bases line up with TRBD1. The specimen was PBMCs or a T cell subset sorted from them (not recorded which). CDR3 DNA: TGTGCCAGCAGTTACTCGACAGGGGGCGAGAATGGCTACACCTTC. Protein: CASSYSTGGENGYTF.